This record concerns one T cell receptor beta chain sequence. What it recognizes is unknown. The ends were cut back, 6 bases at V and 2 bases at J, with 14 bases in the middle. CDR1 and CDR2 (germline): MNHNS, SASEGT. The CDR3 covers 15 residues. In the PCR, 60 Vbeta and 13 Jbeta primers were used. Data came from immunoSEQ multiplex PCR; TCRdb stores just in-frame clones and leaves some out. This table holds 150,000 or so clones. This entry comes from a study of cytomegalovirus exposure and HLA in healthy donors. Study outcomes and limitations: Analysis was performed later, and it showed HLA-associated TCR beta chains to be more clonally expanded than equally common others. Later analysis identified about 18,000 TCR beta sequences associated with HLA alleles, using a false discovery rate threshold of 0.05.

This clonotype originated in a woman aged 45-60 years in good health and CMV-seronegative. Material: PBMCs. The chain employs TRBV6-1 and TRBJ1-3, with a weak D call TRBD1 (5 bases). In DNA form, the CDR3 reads TGTGCCAGCAGCCCAATTCAGGGCCCTGGAAACACCATATATTTT. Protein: CASSPIQGPGNTIYF.